This paragraph covers one T cell receptor (beta chain) sequence. The record originates from a study of blood T cell repertoires in COVID-19. From germline, CDR1 is SGHKS and CDR2 YYEKEE (reference sequence). After removal of 0 bases from V and 4 bases from J, the junction contained 6 bases not matched to a gene. The CDR3 extends over 16 amino acids. As processed by the authors: Scientists estimated how many nucleated cells there were by amplifying reference gene primers. Clones were read by immunoSEQ multiplex PCR, and TCRdb kept only the in-frame ones, dropping some. The D gene and trimming were derived from the DNA, and the V and J assignments and clone size from that table. Of about 80,000 clones listed, around 82% are singletons.

J is TRBJ1-3 and V is TRBV5-5, with 8 bases identical to TRBD1. The origin of this receptor is a human donor in a cohort sampled during active COVID-19. Sequenced sample: peripheral blood. CDR3: CASSLGQGASGNTIYF. As DNA, the CDR3 is TGTGCCAGCAGCTTGGGGCAGGGGGCCTCAGGAAACACCATATATTTT.